The entry below describes one TCR beta chain. 13 Jbeta primers and 60 Vbeta primers were used for the PCR. Data came from immunoSEQ multiplex PCR; TCRdb stores just in-frame clones and leaves some out. The table lists nearly 300,000 clones, 80% to 90% of them singletons. These donors counted as nominally healthy when sampled, but unrecorded immune exposures were likely. The data are from a study of cytomegalovirus exposure and HLA in healthy donors. Unmatched junction bases numbered 13, after V lost 0 bases and J lost 8 bases. CDR3 length equals 18 residues. Germline lookup yields CDR1 SGHRS and CDR2 YFSETQ.

The sequenced sample was PBMCs. This sequence was found in a man aged 35-49 years in good health and CMV-seropositive. The rearrangement joins TRBV5-1 to TRBJ1-4; 10 bases align to TRBD1. DNA for the CDR3: TGCGCCAGCAGCTTGGGTCCGGGACAGGGGCTGGCTATGGAAAAACTGTTTTTT. Encoded protein: CASSLGPGQGLAMEKLFF.